Ten or more counts support the clone carrying this T cell receptor (beta chain). This sample stems from a study of T-cell reconstitution after alpha-beta-depleted transplantation in children. A TCRbeta library incorporating unique molecular identifiers was prepared. TCRdb called the PCR reads again in MiXCR, with one record for every CDR3 protein. The table records approximately 400,000 distinct CDR3 sequences, about 11% of them present only once. This CDR3 is 15 amino acids long. Germline assignment: CDR1 SGDLS and CDR2 YYNGEE. The J segment lost 11 bases and the V segment lost 0 bases, leaving 10 bases of the junction unmatched.

The genes are TRBV9 and TRBJ1-4; 7 bases map to TRBD1. This TCR was sampled from a human donor who donated a stem cell graft to a child with acute myeloid leukemia. The sample was PBMCs from the stem cell graft donor, taken from the stem cell graft. The CDR3 DNA reads TGTGCCAGCAGCGTAGAGGCAGGGGGTGGATGGAAACTGTTTTTT. As protein: CASSVEAGGGWKLFF.